The 5 T cell receptor beta chains below come from one sample, sequenced in a study of patients and donors after allogeneic stem cell transplantation. Each CDR3 protein gets one entry after TCRdb re-called the RT-PCR reads with MiXCR. Of about 160,000 distinct CDR3 sequences listed, about two fifths are singletons. Sequencing was carried out using blood, either unsorted or a sorted T cell fraction (not recorded which). Receptor source: a human donor who was either an allogeneic HSCT recipient or a stem cell or donor lymphocyte infusion donor (not recorded which). It is not recorded whose cells these are; they may come from a transplant donor.

The CDR3 loop reads CASSSLGTSGTSYEQYF. CDR3 DNA: TGTGCCAGCAGTTCTTTAGGAACTAGCGGAACCTCCTACGAGCAGTACTTC. This rearrangement joins TRBV12-3 or TRBV12-4 to TRBJ2-7; 8 bases match TRBD2. The CDR3 runs 17 residues. The ends lost 4 bases at V and 0 bases at J; junction bases unmatched: 11.

This clonotype was recorded only once. The rearrangement joins TRBV28 to TRBJ2-1; 12 bases are a match to TRBD2. V shed 4 bases, J shed 4 bases, and the junction held 5 bases outside the gene matches. CDR3 size: 16 residues. CDR1 and CDR2 (germline): MDHEN, SYDVKM. CDR3 region: CASSSSSGGAYNEQFF. CDR3 nucleotides: TGTGCCAGCAGTTCCTCTAGCGGGGGGGCGTACAATGAGCAGTTCTTC.

V and J are TRBV12-3 or TRBV12-4 and TRBJ2-2; no reliable D call. Trimming shortened V by 6 bases and J by 4 bases, and 6 bases separated the two germline ends. The CDR3 consists of 12 residues. The CDR3 nucleotides read TGTGCCAGCAGCCCAGCCACCGGGGAGCTGTTTTTT. It is translated as CASSPATGELFF.

V and J are TRBV11-2 and TRBJ1-2; D is unresolved. Germline V CDR1 and CDR2: SGHAT, FQNNGV. Trimming left V 1 base short and J 3 bases short, with 9 bases between. The CDR3 runs 14 residues. The CDR3 here is CASSLVWEDYGYTF. Here the CDR3 DNA reads TGTGCCAGCAGCTTAGTGTGGGAAGACTATGGCTACACCTTC.

The rearrangement uses TRBV19 and TRBJ1-5; TRBD1 agrees at 12 bases. This CDR3 has 16 amino acids. Germline CDR1 and CDR2: LNHDA and SQIVND (reference sequence). Trimming took 5 bases from V and 3 from J; bases not matched to a gene: 5. The CDR3 is CASSPGQGATNQPQHF. CDR3 nucleotides: TGTGCCAGTAGTCCGGGACAGGGGGCGACCAATCAGCCCCAGCATTTT. The whole variable domain, remainder taken from reference TRBV19 and TRBJ1-5, is DGGITQSPKYLFRKEGQNVTLSCEQNLNHDAMYWYRQDPGQGLRLIYYSQIVNDFQKGDIAEGYSVSREKKESFPLTVTSAQKNPTAFYLCASSPGQGATNQPQHFGDGTRLSIL.